This TCR beta chain was profiled in a study of blood T cell repertoires in COVID-19. Turning to the study itself: Researchers got acute and convalescent COVID-19 samples from the United States, Italy and Spain. The cDNA or gDNA used as material had been derived from T cells, B-cell-depleted T cells, or PBMCs.

Germline V gene sequence: CDR1 SGDLS, CDR2 YYNGEE. Trimming cost V 0 bases and J 4 bases, with 13 bases left between them. CDR3 length equals 15 residues. Only in-frame clones appear in the TCRdb table, and some are missing; sequencing was by immunoSEQ multiplex PCR. The sample holds 45,000 to 60,000 clones; around 90% are singletons and the top ten take 2.2%. Sequencing used peripheral blood. The clonotype was recovered from a human donor in a cohort sampled during active COVID-19. The J gene is TRBJ1-2, the V gene TRBV9; D is perhaps TRBD1 (5 bases). The CDR3 protein is CASSVENQGSYGYTF. CDR3 sequence (DNA): TGTGCCAGCAGCGTAGAAAATCAGGGTAGCTATGGCTACACCTTC.